The 30 T cell receptor beta chains presented below share a single source sample, sequenced in a study of STAT5B mutations in CD4+ large granular lymphocyte leukemia. TCRdb's table, derived via immunoSEQ multiplex PCR, lists solely in-frame clones and lacks some. The top ten hold about 2.7% of the sample, which has about 32,000 clones, about 81% seen once. The sample was CD4+ T cells from blood buffy coats. The receptors come from a human donor in good health.

The V and J genes are TRBV27 and TRBJ1-6; D might be TRBD1 (6 bases). V lost 3 bases to trimming and J lost 8 bases, with 11 bases between them. Germline lookup yields CDR1 MNHEY and CDR2 SMNVEV (reference sequence). The CDR3 is 14 amino acids. Here the CDR3 reads CASSFGRGDSPLHF. The CDR3 DNA reads TGTGCCAGCAGTTTCGGCAGGGGCGATTCACCCCTCCACTTT.

V usage is TRBV11-2 and J usage is TRBJ2-2; a possible D gene is TRBD1 (5 bases). V was pared by 2 bases and J by 5 bases, with 15 bases between. This CDR3 is 16 amino acids long. Germline CDR1 SGHAT, CDR2 FQNNGV. CDR3 DNA sequence: TGTGCCAGCAGCTTATGGAGCAGGGTTGGGACCGGGGAGCTGTTTTTT. As protein: CASSLWSRVGTGELFF.

The chain's CDR3 is CASSSGQGVGTQYF. CDR3 bases: TGCGCCAGCAGCTCAGGACAGGGAGTTGGGACCCAGTACTTC. This chain links TRBV4-1 with TRBJ2-5, with 8 positions matching TRBD1. There are 14 residues in the CDR3. V gave up 5 bases and J gave up 7 bases; unmatched junction bases: 9. The germline gives CDR1 MGHRA, CDR2 YSYEKL.

The chain employs TRBV6-1 and TRBJ1-3; 7 nucleotides line up with TRBD1. V trimming: 6 bases; J trimming: 5 bases; junction bases outside the gene matches: 1. Germline V gene sequence: CDR1 MNHNS, CDR2 SASEGT. The CDR3 is made up of 12 amino acids. The CDR3 nucleotides read TGTGCCAGCAGGACAGGGAGAAACACCATATATTTT. Translating gives CASRTGRNTIYF.

The chain is built from TRBV6-1 and TRBJ1-2; TRBD1 agrees at 12 bases. The CDR3 totals 16 residues. Trimming cost V 4 bases and J 4 bases; bases outside gene matches: 7. Per the germline V gene, CDR1 is MNHNS and CDR2 is SASEGT. CDR3 sequence (DNA): TGTGCCAGCAGTGGGTCGGGACAGGGGGCAATCTATGGCTACACCTTC. The encoded protein is CASSGSGQGAIYGYTF.

The gene calls are TRBV30 and TRBJ1-5; TRBD1 agrees at 7 bases. V dropped 2 bases and J dropped 4; count of bases not matched to a gene: 8. The CDR3 is made up of 15 amino acids. The V gene's germline CDR1 is GTSNPN and CDR2 SVGIG (reference sequence). CDR3 bases: TGTGCCTGGAGTCAGGGGGACTCGCTAAATCAGCCCCAGCATTTT. This sequence encodes CAWSQGDSLNQPQHF.

The chain is built from TRBV7-9 and TRBJ1-2; no firm D call. The V end was cut by 5 bases, the J end by 2 bases, with 9 bases between. Germline V gene lookup returns CDR1 SEHNR and CDR2 FQNEAQ (reference sequence). There are 13 residues in the CDR3. CDR3: CASSPTANYGYTF. CDR3 nucleotide sequence: TGTGCCAGCAGCCCAACAGCGAACTATGGCTACACCTTC.

The CDR3 protein is CASSIGQNVGVEQYF. The CDR3 nucleotides are TGTGCCAGTAGTATAGGACAGAATGTTGGCGTCGAGCAGTACTTC. V is TRBV19 and J is TRBJ2-7, with a possible D match to TRBD1 (5 bases). The V and J ends lost 1 base and 6 bases respectively, with 16 bases between them. The germline V gene encodes CDR1 LNHDA and CDR2 SQIVND (reference sequence). The CDR3 spans 15 residues.

This clone was recorded only once. This chain connects TRBV11-3 to TRBJ2-7, with unresolved D. The CDR3 is 12 amino acids. Germline-derived CDR1 and CDR2 are SGHNT and YENEEA. Trimming removed 2 bases at V and 0 bases at J, with 2 bases between. DNA of the CDR3: TGTGCCAGCAGCTTAAACTCCTACGAGCAGTACTTC. Protein: CASSLNSYEQYF.

The rearrangement joins TRBV28 to TRBJ2-1; weak D call: TRBD2 (6 bases). The V gene's germline CDR1 is MDHEN and CDR2 SYDVKM. The CDR3 spans 15 residues. Trimming left V 8 bases short and J 5 bases short, with 19 bases between. CDR3 region: CASSPAGPTNNEQFF. The CDR3 bases are TGTGCCAGCTCCCCCGCGGGACCCACTAACAATGAGCAGTTCTTC.

The V and J genes are TRBV5-4 and TRBJ2-3, with a weak D call TRBD2 (6 bases). Per germline, CDR1 SGHNT and CDR2 YYREEE (reference sequence). The V end was cut by 0 bases, the J end by 0 bases, with 11 bases between. This CDR3 region has 16 residues. The CDR3 loop is CASSLDRRVSTDTQYF. CDR3 DNA: TGTGCCAGCAGCTTGGACCGGAGGGTTAGCACAGATACGCAGTATTTT.

The chain joins TRBV7-9 to TRBJ2-3, with D possibly TRBD2 on 5 matching bases. Trimming left V 4 bases short and J 5 bases short, with 16 bases between. The CDR3 consists of 15 residues. Germline CDR1 SEHNR, CDR2 FQNEAQ (reference sequence). Here the CDR3 DNA reads TGTGCCAGCAGCTCAGACCACGGGGTGATAGATACGCAGTATTTT. It is translated as CASSSDHGVIDTQYF.

The chain has TRBV6-1 and TRBJ1-5; unclear D gene. Germline V CDR1 and CDR2: MNHNS, SASEGT. CDR3 size: 15 residues. V lost 7 bases and J lost 1, with 14 bases in between. The CDR3 reads CASMFFGESNQPQHF. Here the CDR3 DNA reads TGTGCCAGCATGTTTTTTGGGGAGAGCAATCAGCCCCAGCATTTT.

The CDR3 reads CASSSRGVGGTDTQYF. The DNA for the CDR3 is TGTGCCAGCAGCTCCCGAGGGGTAGGGGGAACAGATACGCAGTATTTT. The chain combines TRBV11-2 with TRBJ2-3; possibly TRBD1 for D (6 bases). Germline V gene lookup returns CDR1 SGHAT and CDR2 FQNNGV. This CDR3 is 16 amino acids long. V dropped 4 bases and J dropped 3 bases, with 17 bases sitting between them. The whole variable domain, remainder taken from reference TRBV11-2 and TRBJ2-3, is EAGVAQSPRYKIIEKRQSVAFWCNPISGHATLYWYQQILGQGPKLLIQFQNNGVVDDSQLPKDRFSAERLKGVDSTLKIQPAKLEDSAVYLCASSSRGVGGTDTQYFGPGTRLTVL.

The gene calls are TRBV5-1 and TRBJ2-1; D might be TRBD1 or TRBD2, each matching 5 bases. With 3 bases removed from V and 5 bases from J, the gap between germline ends came to 9 bases. The length of the CDR3 is 13 residues. In germline, CDR1 is SGHRS, CDR2 YFSETQ. CDR3 loop: CASSWDGDNEQFF. CDR3 nucleotides: TGCGCCAGCAGCTGGGACGGGGACAATGAGCAGTTCTTC.

This clone was seen only a few times. This chain links TRBV6-5 with TRBJ1-1; D is ambiguous. The V gene's germline CDR1 is MNHEY and CDR2 SVGAGI. There are 14 residues in the CDR3. Trimming pared 2 bases from V and 4 bases from J, leaving 11 bases between. This CDR3 is CASSYGPPVTEAFF. CDR3 DNA: TGTGCCAGCAGTTACGGGCCCCCTGTCACTGAAGCTTTCTTT.

The chain employs TRBV28 and TRBJ1-5; D might be TRBD1 (6 bases). The germline gives CDR1 MDHEN, CDR2 SYDVKM. V was cut by 6 bases and J by 3 bases, with 18 bases left in between. This CDR3 has 16 amino acids. For the CDR3, the DNA is TGTGCCAGCAGAATGGGAGGGGGGTTCGTCAATCAGCCCCAGCATTTT. Translated, it gives CASRMGGGFVNQPQHF.

The count of this clone is one. This rearrangement joins TRBV15 to TRBJ1-5; TRBD1 might be the D (6 bases). The V and J ends lost 0 bases and 7 bases respectively, with 13 bases between them. The CDR3 contains 15 residues. Germline CDR1 reads LNHNV; CDR2 reads YYDKDF (reference sequence). The CDR3 sequence: CATSRDEGVRQPQHF. For the CDR3, the DNA is TGTGCCACCAGCAGAGATGAGGGGGTGAGGCAGCCCCAGCATTTT.

Only a few counts were recorded for this clone. This chain links TRBV29-1 with TRBJ1-1, with 8 bases fitting TRBD1. CDR3 length equals 13 residues. The V gene's germline CDR1 is SQVTM and CDR2 ANQGSEA. Trimming at V came to 7 bases and at J to 3 bases, leaving 7 bases not matched to a gene. CDR3 DNA: TGCAGCGCCCCGGGACAGGTAGACACTGAAGCTTTCTTT. The encoded protein is CSAPGQVDTEAFF. Drawing the rest from reference TRBV29-1 and TRBJ1-1, the complete variable domain is SAVISQKPSRDICQRGTSLTIQCQVDSQVTMMFWYRQQPGQSLTLIATANQGSEATYESGFVIDKFPISRPNLTFSTLTVSNMSPEDSSIYLCSAPGQVDTEAFFGQGTRLTVV.

This rearrangement joins TRBV30 to TRBJ2-5; 9 positions match TRBD1. CDR1 GTSNPN and CDR2 SVGIG come from the germline V gene (reference sequence). This CDR3 contains 12 residues. Losses at the gene ends were 5 bases for V and 5 bases for J; bases not matched to a gene: 3. CDR3 DNA sequence: TGTGCCTGGGGACAGGGGCTGGAGACCCAGTACTTC. Protein product: CAWGQGLETQYF.

The J gene is TRBJ1-1, the V gene TRBV19; the D gene is possibly TRBD1 (6 bases). This CDR3 region has 14 residues. V gave up 5 bases and J gave up 5 bases, with 15 bases separating them. Germline V CDR1 and CDR2: LNHDA, SQIVND (reference sequence). CDR3 sequence: CASSSRGRRTEAFF. CDR3 DNA sequence: TGTGCCAGTAGTTCGCGGGGGCGCAGGACTGAAGCTTTCTTT.

The CDR3 bases are TGCGCCAGCAAGTCGGGACTAGCGGGAGGGCGAGTTTTCTTC. It is translated as CASKSGLAGGRVFF. V is TRBV10-2 and J is TRBJ2-1, with TRBD2 matching 16 bases. Trimming took 7 bases from V and 16 from J; bases not matched to a gene: 10. Germline values: CDR1 WSHSY, CDR2 SAAADI. The CDR3 length is 14 residues.

The V gene is TRBV5-4, the J gene TRBJ2-2; D is unresolved. Trimming removed 2 bases from V and 3 bases from J, with 5 bases in between. The CDR3 has 13 residues. Germline CDR1 SGHNT, CDR2 YYREEE (reference sequence). The CDR3 coding sequence is TGTGCCAGCAGCTTCAGCGACACCGGGGAGCTGTTTTTT. Its translation is CASSFSDTGELFF.

The rearrangement links TRBV6-1 to TRBJ2-2; 11 bases line up with TRBD1. V shed 5 bases, J shed 5 bases, and the junction held 4 bases outside the gene matches. The CDR3 extends over 15 amino acids. The germline V gene encodes CDR1 MNHNS and CDR2 SASEGT. This CDR3 is CASSLDRGLTGELFF. The DNA for the CDR3 is TGTGCCAGCAGTCTGGACAGGGGGCTTACCGGGGAGCTGTTTTTT.

The rearrangement links TRBV28 to TRBJ1-4; a possible D gene is TRBD1 (6 bases). In germline, CDR1 is MDHEN, CDR2 SYDVKM. Trimming took off 6 bases at V and 7 bases at J, with 21 bases between the two ends. The CDR3 consists of 16 residues. CDR3 in amino acids: CASSLSGGQRREKLFF. The CDR3 DNA sequence: TGTGCCAGCAGCCTGAGCGGGGGGCAGCGGCGTGAAAAACTGTTTTTT.

This clone was seen a handful of times. The rearrangement uses TRBV7-9 and TRBJ1-1; TRBD1 matches at 8 bases. V lost 5 bases, J lost 3 bases, and 5 bases stayed unmatched. Looked up from germline, CDR1 is SEHNR and CDR2 is FQNEAQ (reference sequence). The CDR3 length is 14 residues. The DNA for the CDR3 is TGTGCCAGCAGCCCGTCGGGACAGGACACTGAAGCTTTCTTT. Translating gives CASSPSGQDTEAFF.

The chain employs TRBV29-1 and TRBJ2-1, with D maybe TRBD2 (5 bases). The V gene lost 6 bases and the J gene lost 2 bases, with 11 bases spanning the gap. Germline assignment: CDR1 SQVTM and CDR2 ANQGSEA. This CDR3 is 13 amino acids long. DNA of the CDR3: TGCAGCGTGGCAACTAGGGCCTACAATGAGCAGTTCTTC. The encoded protein is CSVATRAYNEQFF.

The chain recombines TRBV27 with TRBJ2-5; D perhaps matches TRBD1 (5 bases). V was clipped by 2 bases and J by 5 bases, with 12 bases between them. Germline values: CDR1 MNHEY, CDR2 SMNVEV (reference sequence). CDR3 length equals 14 residues. This chain's CDR3 is CASSLVSGLETQYF. The CDR3 DNA sequence: TGTGCCAGCAGTTTAGTGTCAGGGCTGGAGACCCAGTACTTC.

This chain joins TRBV6-5 and TRBJ2-7, with a tentative D call TRBD2 (7 bases). Germline loops: CDR1 MNHEY, CDR2 SVGAGI. The CDR3 runs 14 residues. V lost 2 bases and J lost 1, with 9 bases in between. The CDR3 nucleotides are TGTGCCAGCAGTTACGGGGGGGCTTCCTACGAGCAGTACTTC. Protein sequence: CASSYGGASYEQYF.

The rearrangement links TRBV7-2 to TRBJ2-3; TRBD2 matches 11 bases. This CDR3 has 16 amino acids. V lost 5 bases to trimming and J lost 6 bases; unmatched junction nucleotides: 10. CDR1 is SGHTA and CDR2 is FQGNSA in the germline V gene. CDR3 in amino acids: CASSTRLAGRSDTQYF. The CDR3 region has the DNA TGTGCCAGCAGCACACGACTAGCGGGGAGGAGTGATACGCAGTATTTT.